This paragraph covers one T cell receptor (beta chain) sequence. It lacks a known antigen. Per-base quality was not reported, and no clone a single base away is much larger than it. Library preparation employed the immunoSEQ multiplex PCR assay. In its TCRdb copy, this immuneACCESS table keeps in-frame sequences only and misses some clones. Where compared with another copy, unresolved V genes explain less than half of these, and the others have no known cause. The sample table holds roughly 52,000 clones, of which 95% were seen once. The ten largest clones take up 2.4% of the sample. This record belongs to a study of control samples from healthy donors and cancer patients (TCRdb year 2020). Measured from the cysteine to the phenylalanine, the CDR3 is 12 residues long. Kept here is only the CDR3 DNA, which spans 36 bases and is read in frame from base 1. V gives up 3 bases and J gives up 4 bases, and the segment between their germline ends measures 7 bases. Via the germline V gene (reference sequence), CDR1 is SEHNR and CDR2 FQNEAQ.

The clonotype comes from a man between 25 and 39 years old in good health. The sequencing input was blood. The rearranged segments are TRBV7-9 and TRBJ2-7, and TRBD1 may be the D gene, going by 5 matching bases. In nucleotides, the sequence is TGTGCCAGCAGCTTCACAGGTTACGAGCAGTACTTC. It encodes CASSFTGYEQYF. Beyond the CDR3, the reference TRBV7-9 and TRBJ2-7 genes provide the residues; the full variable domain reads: DTGVSQNPRHKITKRGQNVTFRCDPISEHNRLYWYRQTLGQGPEFLTYFQNEAQLEKSRLLSDRFSAERPKGSFSTLEIQRTEQGDSAMYLCASSFTGYEQYFGPGTRLTVT.